A selection of T cell receptor beta chains follows, all from one sample in a study of blood T cells in healthy people across ages. Using its own MiXCR run on the 5' RACE reads, TCRdb lists one record per CDR3 protein. The sample lists 790,000 or so distinct CDR3 sequences, more than 50% occurring once. Sequencing input: blood. These receptors were taken from a man aged 35 to 55 in good health. Each CDR3 is given with its conserved first and last residue. The order of the fields is D gene, V gene, clone size, J gene, CDR3 DNA, CDR3 protein. The D gene is left open where the match is weak. Only part of the rows carry a size: once, few, many, or a class if the clone is expanded.

.,TRBV4-1,.,TRBJ1-2,TGCGCCAGCAGCCAAGATCCCGACGGTCGTTATGGCTACACCTTC,CASSQDPDGRYGYTF
.,TRBV6-1,.,TRBJ2-6,TGTGCCAGCAGTGAATTCCCCCAGAGCTCTGGGGCCAACGTCCTGACTTTC,CASSEFPQSSGANVLTF
.,TRBV12-3/TRBV12-4,.,TRBJ1-6,TGTGCCAGCAGCCCTCACACAGGGCTTAATTCACCCCTCCACTTT,CASSPHTGLNSPLHF
TRBD2,TRBV7-2,.,TRBJ2-2,TGTGCCAGCAGCTTACTACTAGCGGGAGGAAGGTCCGGGGAGCTGTTTTTT,CASSLLLAGGRSGELFF
.,TRBV29-1,.,TRBJ1-5,TGCAGCGTTAGGACAGAGAGCAATCAGCCCCAGCATTTT,CSVRTESNQPQHF
.,TRBV4-2,few,TRBJ1-2,TGTGCCAGCAGCCAAGGGTCCCGGAGCTATGGCTACACCTTC,CASSQGSRSYGYTF
.,TRBV10-3,.,TRBJ1-1,TGTGCCATCAGTGGAATAAAGGCCCCGGCTGAAGCTTTCTTT,CAISGIKAPAEAFF
.,TRBV27,once,TRBJ1-1,TGTGCCAGCAGTTTACGTGGCAGTTGGAACACTGAAGCTTTCTTT,CASSLRGSWNTEAFF
.,TRBV20-1,few,TRBJ2-3,TGCAGTGCTAGGGACCCTGGCTCAGATACGCAGTATTTT,CSARDPGSDTQYF
.,TRBV2,once,TRBJ2-1,TGTGCCAGCAGTGAGCATAGCTCCTACAATGAGCAGTTCTTC,CASSEHSSYNEQFF
.,TRBV10-3,few,TRBJ1-5,TGTGCCATCAGTGTAAGTGGTGGGGATCAGCCCCAGCATTTT,CAISVSGGDQPQHF
.,TRBV25-1,.,TRBJ2-1,TGTGCCAGCAGTGAATTGTATTCGGGGGACAGAAGGTCCTACAATGAGCAGTTCTTC,CASSELYSGDRRSYNEQFF
TRBD1,TRBV5-1,.,TRBJ1-1,TGCGCCAGCAGACATACCGACAGGGGTACTGAAGCTTTCTTT,CASRHTDRGTEAFF
.,TRBV15,.,TRBJ1-5,TGTGCCACCAGCAGCGCAACTAGCAATCAGCCCCAGCATTTT,CATSSATSNQPQHF